The 21 T cell receptor beta chains in this list originate from one sample, sequenced in a study of T cell changes during pregnancy in multiple sclerosis. Sequencing was performed with immunoSEQ multiplex PCR; in TCRdb, only in-frame clones are kept and a portion is missing. In the table there are about 31,000 clones, 90% of which are singletons. The sample in question was CD8+ T cells from peripheral blood mononuclear cells, obtained in the second trimester of pregnancy. These TCRs come from a female donor with multiple sclerosis, enrolled in a pregnancy study.

J is TRBJ2-7 and V is TRBV29-1; perhaps TRBD1 as D (6 bases). The germline V gene encodes CDR1 SQVTM and CDR2 ANQGSEA. V was shortened by 6 bases and J by 0 bases, with 12 bases between the two germline ends. This CDR3 region has 13 residues. CDR3 in DNA: TGCAGCGTAGCAGGGGCTAGCTCCTACGAGCAGTACTTC. This gives the protein CSVAGASSYEQYF.

This chain uses TRBV18 with TRBJ2-7, with D unclear. Trimming shortened V by 2 bases and J by 0 bases, and 11 bases separated the two germline ends. CDR1 and CDR2 (germline): KGHSH, LQKENI. The length of the CDR3 is 15 residues. In nucleotides, the CDR3 is TGTGCCAGCTCACCAACAGTCCAAAACTCCTACGAGCAGTACTTC. It codes for CASSPTVQNSYEQYF.

This rearrangement joins TRBV27 to TRBJ2-1, with TRBD1 matching over 9 bases. This CDR3 comprises 15 residues. With 2 bases clipped from V and 3 bases from J, the junction kept 2 bases outside the gene matches. CDR1 and CDR2 (germline): MNHEY, SMNVEV (reference sequence). The CDR3 sequence is CASSLGTGHYNEQFF. CDR3 nucleotide sequence: TGTGCCAGCAGTTTAGGGACAGGGCACTACAATGAGCAGTTCTTC.

This clone is medium-sized (0.01 to 0.1%) within its sample. The rearrangement links TRBV6-5 to TRBJ1-1, with 8 bases fitting TRBD1. The CDR3 totals 14 residues. Germline CDR1 is MNHEY and CDR2 is SVGAGI. Unmatched junction bases numbered 6, after V lost 5 bases and J lost 4 bases. The CDR3: CASSPGQGVTEAFF. The CDR3 nucleotides are TGTGCCAGCAGTCCCGGACAGGGTGTCACTGAAGCTTTCTTT.

The V and J genes are TRBV27 and TRBJ2-1, with TRBD2 matching over 7 bases. V shed 5 bases, J shed 8 bases, and the junction held 12 bases outside the gene matches. The V gene's germline CDR1 is MNHEY and CDR2 SMNVEV (reference sequence). This CDR3 region has 15 residues. The CDR3, as DNA: TGTGCCAGCAGTCCTGGGGGGGAGTTGGCGGATGAGCAGTTCTTC. Translation: CASSPGGELADEQFF.

The J gene is TRBJ1-1, the V gene TRBV19; no definite D call. The CDR3 sequence is 15 residues long. The V end was cut by 1 base, the J end by 2 bases, with 11 bases between. From germline, CDR1 is LNHDA and CDR2 SQIVND (reference sequence). The CDR3 region is CASSIGWQDNTEAFF. The CDR3, as DNA: TGTGCCAGTAGTATAGGGTGGCAGGATAACACTGAAGCTTTCTTT.

This sequence joins TRBV7-3 and TRBJ1-2, with 8 bases identical to TRBD1. CDR1 is SGHTA, CDR2 FQGTGA, per germline. Unmatched junction bases numbered 10, after V lost 1 base and J lost 3 bases. This CDR3 region has 17 residues. CDR3 amino acids: CASSLRIKAGQDYGYTF. Written as DNA, the CDR3 is TGTGCCAGCAGCTTAAGGATAAAAGCGGGACAGGACTATGGCTACACCTTC.

The rearrangement links TRBV4-1 to TRBJ2-7, with TRBD1 identical over 12 bases. With V trimmed by 0 bases and J by 4 bases, 7 bases remained unmatched. The CDR3 runs 17 residues. Germline lookup yields CDR1 MGHRA and CDR2 YSYEKL. CDR3 region: CASSQETPGQGAYEQYF. DNA for the CDR3: TGCGCCAGCAGCCAAGAGACACCGGGACAGGGGGCGTACGAGCAGTACTTC.

The rearrangement links TRBV6-5 to TRBJ2-1; 7 bases map to TRBD1. Per the germline V gene, CDR1 is MNHEY and CDR2 is SVGAGI. This CDR3 is built from 13 residues. V shed 7 bases, J shed 10 bases, and the junction held 10 bases outside the gene matches. The CDR3 is CASIRPGGQEQFF. The CDR3 DNA is TGTGCCAGCATCCGCCCAGGGGGACAAGAGCAGTTCTTC.

The V and J genes are TRBV5-1 and TRBJ1-2, with D possibly being TRBD1 (6 bases). This CDR3 spans 17 amino acids. The germline gives CDR1 SGHRS, CDR2 YFSETQ. With 4 bases removed from V and 7 bases from J, the gap between germline ends came to 26 bases. CDR3 coding DNA: TGCGCCAGCAGCCCCTCAGACGGACAGCCAACCTTCCCTGGCTACACCTTC. Protein sequence: CASSPSDGQPTFPGYTF.

CDR3 sequence: CASSAGGGSFAYEQYF. As DNA, the CDR3 is TGTGCCAGCAGCGCAGGGGGCGGGAGCTTTGCCTACGAGCAGTACTTC. The chain has TRBV11-2 and TRBJ2-7, with D possibly TRBD1 on 8 matching bases. Looked up from germline, CDR1 is SGHAT and CDR2 is FQNNGV. Deletions cut 5 bases from V and 2 bases from J, with 19 bases between. CDR3 length: 16 amino acids.

The chain has TRBV28 and TRBJ1-1; 7 bases match TRBD1. CDR3 size: 16 residues. CDR1 is MDHEN and CDR2 is SYDVKM in the germline V gene. V trimming: 6 bases; J trimming: 0 bases; junction bases outside the gene matches: 10. CDR3 residues: CASRLTTGPLNTEAFF. CDR3 bases: TGTGCCAGCAGACTTACGACAGGGCCTCTGAACACTGAAGCTTTCTTT.

The chain combines TRBV7-9 with TRBJ1-3, with D uncertain. V was trimmed by 4 bases and J by 0 bases, leaving 13 bases between them. CDR3 length: 16 amino acids. Germline values: CDR1 SEHNR, CDR2 FQNEAQ (reference sequence). CDR3 coding DNA: TGTGCCAGCAGCTCAGACAACCTCAGCTCTGGAAACACCATATATTTT. Its translation is CASSSDNLSSGNTIYF.

The chain employs TRBV7-3 and TRBJ1-1, with D perhaps TRBD1 (5 bases). The CDR3 is 13 amino acids. V dropped 5 bases and J dropped 4 bases, with 11 bases sitting between them. CDR1 is SGHTA and CDR2 is FQGTGA in the germline V gene. CDR3 in DNA: TGTGCCAGCAGCCCCGGGACTCGCACTGAAGCTTTCTTT. Translated, it gives CASSPGTRTEAFF.

The V gene is TRBV7-6, the J gene TRBJ1-2, with 7 bases matching TRBD1. Trimming cost V 4 bases and J 6 bases; bases outside gene matches: 14. The germline gives CDR1 SGHVS, CDR2 FNYEAQ. CDR3 size: 16 residues. CDR3 bases: TGTGCCAGCAGCTCGATAGTGGGGAGACAGGGTCATGGCTACACCTTC. Protein: CASSSIVGRQGHGYTF.

The chain combines TRBV28 with TRBJ1-1, with D perhaps matching TRBD1 (5 bases). The V end was cut by 3 bases, the J end by 5 bases, with 10 bases between. The CDR3 spans 13 residues. Per germline, CDR1 MDHEN and CDR2 SYDVKM. The CDR3 coding sequence is TGTGCCAGCAGTTTCCCGACAGTTACTGAAGCTTTCTTT. Protein: CASSFPTVTEAFF.

The rearrangement joins TRBV2 to TRBJ2-7; 9 bases are a match to TRBD1. Looked up from germline, CDR1 is SNHLY and CDR2 is FYNNEI. The CDR3 totals 15 residues. The V and J ends lost 6 bases and 5 bases, in that order; junction bases with no gene match: 11. This chain's CDR3 is CASSDNGQGQNEQYF. CDR3 in DNA: TGTGCCAGCAGCGACAACGGACAGGGGCAGAACGAGCAGTACTTC.

The V call is TRBV10-1, the J call TRBJ2-7, with no clear D. Trimming took off 5 bases at V and 3 bases at J, with 14 bases between the two ends. Germline-derived CDR1 and CDR2 are WNHNN and SYGVQD (reference sequence). The length of the CDR3 is 14 residues. The CDR3 spells CASSPTRRIYEQYF. CDR3 coding DNA: TGCGCCAGCAGTCCGACGCGGAGAATCTACGAGCAGTACTTC.

This rearrangement joins TRBV7-9 to TRBJ2-5; 8 bases agree with TRBD1. Germline assignment: CDR1 SEHNR and CDR2 FQNEAQ (reference sequence). J gave up 0 bases and V 4 bases, and 1 base lay outside the gene matches. The CDR3 loop spans 14 amino acids. The CDR3 sequence: CASSSDRDQETQYF. The CDR3 DNA reads TGTGCCAGCAGCTCGGACAGGGACCAAGAGACCCAGTACTTC.

This chain links TRBV2 with TRBJ2-7; 9 bases map to TRBD1. Unmatched junction bases numbered 8, after V lost 6 bases and J lost 2 bases. The CDR3 is 15 amino acids. CDR1 and CDR2 (germline): SNHLY, FYNNEI. The CDR3 protein is CASSTTGGFTYEQYF. The CDR3 DNA is TGTGCCAGCAGCACTACAGGGGGCTTCACCTACGAGCAGTACTTC. Full variable domain (missing parts from reference TRBV2 and TRBJ2-7): EPEVTQTPSHQVTQMGQEVILRCVPISNHLYFYWYRQILGQKVEFLVSFYNNEISEKSEIFDDQFSVERPDGSNFTLKIRSTKLEDSAMYFCASSTTGGFTYEQYFGPGTRLTVT.

This sequence joins TRBV10-3 and TRBJ2-2, with 7 bases identical to TRBD2. CDR1 and CDR2 (germline): ENHRY, SYGVKD. J gave up 3 bases and V 0 bases, and 4 bases lay outside the gene matches. This CDR3 is 16 amino acids long. CDR3 sequence: CAISESREMYTGELFF. The DNA for the CDR3 is TGTGCCATCAGTGAGTCGCGGGAGATGTACACCGGGGAGCTGTTTTTT.